This TCR beta chain appears in the sequencing data of a study of cytomegalovirus exposure and HLA in healthy donors. Looking at the study overall: Within the Caucasian-associated ancestry cluster were around 80% of the approximately 400 genotyped donors.

The PCR used 60 Vbeta and 13 Jbeta primers. Repertoires were generated with immunoSEQ multiplex PCR, while TCRdb's copy carries only in-frame clones and drops some. The listing contains tens of thousands of clones. CDR1 is SGHRS, CDR2 YFSETQ, per germline. CDR3 length equals 15 residues. V was cut by 3 bases and J by 0 bases, with 13 bases left in between. The receptor comes from a man aged 18 to 29 in good health and CMV-seropositive. Sequencing was carried out using PBMCs. This chain uses TRBV5-1 with TRBJ2-7, with a possible D match to TRBD2 (6 bases). The CDR3 loop reads CASSSGTAISYEQYF. The CDR3 nucleotides read TGCGCCAGCAGCTCCGGGACTGCGATCTCCTACGAGCAGTACTTC.